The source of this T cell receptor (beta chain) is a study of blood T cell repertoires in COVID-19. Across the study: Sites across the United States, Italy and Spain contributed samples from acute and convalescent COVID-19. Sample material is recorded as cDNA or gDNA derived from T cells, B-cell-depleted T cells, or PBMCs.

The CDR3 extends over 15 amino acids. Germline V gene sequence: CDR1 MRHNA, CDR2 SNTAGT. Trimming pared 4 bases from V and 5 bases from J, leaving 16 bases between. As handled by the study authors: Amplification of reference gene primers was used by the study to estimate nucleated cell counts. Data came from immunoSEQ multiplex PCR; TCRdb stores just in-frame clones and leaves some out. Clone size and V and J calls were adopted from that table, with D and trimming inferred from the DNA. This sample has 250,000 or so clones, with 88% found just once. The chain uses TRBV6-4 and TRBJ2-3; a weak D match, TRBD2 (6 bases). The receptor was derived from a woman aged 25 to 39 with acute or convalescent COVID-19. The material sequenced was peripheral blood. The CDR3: CASSGGGLGKDTQYF. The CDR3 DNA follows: TGTGCCAGCAGTGGTGGGGGACTCGGGAAAGATACGCAGTATTTT.